The 16 T cell receptor beta chains below all came from one sample that was sequenced in a study of T cells in localized non-small cell lung cancer (dated by TCRdb to the early 2020s). The library was built by means of the immunoSEQ multiplex PCR assay. TCRdb stores this immuneACCESS table with in-frame sequences only. Part of the clones is absent; in the studies checked, under half of the shortfall reflects unresolved V genes, and no reason is known for the rest. This sample comprises fewer than 40,000 clones, just under 80% of them detected only once. About 40% of the sample lies in the top ten. This material consisted of peripheral blood, taken before any cancer treatment. The receptors here all came from a male donor aged 60 or over with stage II squamous cell lung carcinoma.

V usage is TRBV30 and J usage is TRBJ1-2, with 10 bases aligning to TRBD1. CDR3 length: 16 residues. Germline trimming cut 0 bases from V and 8 bases from J; bases unmatched to any gene: 12. Germline CDR1 GTSNPN, CDR2 SVGIG (reference sequence). The CDR3 region is CAWSVRRQGAPRGYTF. DNA of the CDR3: TGTGCCTGGAGTGTACGAAGACAGGGGGCGCCTAGGGGCTACACCTTC. Based on the CDR3 plus reference TRBV30 and TRBJ1-2, the full variable domain is SQTIHQWPATLVQPVGSPLSLECTVEGTSNPNLYWYRQAAGRGLQLLFYSVGIGQISSEVPQNLSASRPQDRQFILSSKKLLLSDSGFYLCAWSVRRQGAPRGYTFGSGTRLTVV.

This rearrangement joins TRBV5-5 to TRBJ2-7; 11 positions match TRBD1. CDR3 length equals 14 residues. Germline V gene data show CDR1 as SGHKS and CDR2 as YYEKEE (reference sequence). With V trimmed by 2 bases and J by 4 bases, 2 bases remained unmatched. CDR3 loop: CASSFGTGGYEQYF. In DNA, the CDR3 is TGTGCCAGCAGCTTCGGGACAGGGGGATACGAGCAGTACTTC.

The chain joins TRBV6-1 to TRBJ1-2; a possible D gene is TRBD1 (6 bases). This CDR3 is 13 amino acids long. Germline assignment: CDR1 MNHNS and CDR2 SASEGT. V was clipped by 6 bases and J by 5 bases, with 13 bases between them. The DNA of the CDR3 is TGTGCCAGCAGAGACCAGGGGAGGTATGGCTACACCTTC. It is translated as CASRDQGRYGYTF.

The V gene is TRBV19, the J gene TRBJ2-3; D may correspond to TRBD1 or TRBD2 (5 bases each). Trimming cost V 6 bases and J 2 bases, with 9 bases left between them. The CDR3 is 13 residues long. From germline, CDR1 is LNHDA and CDR2 SQIVND (reference sequence). CDR3 loop: CASRGPSTDTQYF. The CDR3 bases are TGTGCCAGTAGGGGACCATCCACAGATACGCAGTATTTT.

The chain has TRBV18 and TRBJ2-3; TRBD2 agrees at 8 bases. Germline assignment: CDR1 KGHSH and CDR2 LQKENI. This CDR3 contains 16 residues. V lost 3 bases and J lost 5; bases outside the gene matches: 10. The CDR3, as DNA: TGTGCCAGCTCACCCACCCGGGGGGGCCTGAGAGATACGCAGTATTTT. Residues: CASSPTRGGLRDTQYF.

With respect to this clone: One junction end disagrees with the germline gene, perhaps due to a read error. At the DNA level, this CDR3 is encoded by other sequences in the same sample as well. V gene TRBV5-6 combines with J gene TRBJ2-7; D not certain. CDR1 and CDR2 (germline): SGHDT, YYEEEE. The length of the CDR3 is 14 residues. Here the CDR3 reads CASSLAAASYEQYF. In nucleotides, the CDR3 is TGCGCCAGCAGCTTGGCGGCAGCCTCCTACGAGCAGTACTTC.

The gene calls are TRBV6-1 and TRBJ1-2; possibly TRBD1 for D (5 bases). The germline V gene encodes CDR1 MNHNS and CDR2 SASEGT. There are 15 residues in the CDR3. V was cut by 6 bases and J by 8 bases, with 22 bases left in between. The CDR3, as DNA: TGTGCCAGCAGAACTTCCCATCAGGGAGTTTACGGCTACACCTTC. Protein: CASRTSHQGVYGYTF.

The CDR3 coding sequence is TGCGCCAGCAGCCCGCGGGGTTCCGGTCGAGGAGATACGCAGTATTTT. It specifies CASSPRGSGRGDTQYF. The V gene is TRBV5-1, the J gene TRBJ2-3; maybe TRBD2 (6 bases). The ends were cut back, 4 bases at V and 5 bases at J, with 20 bases in the middle. The CDR3 runs to 16 residues. Germline CDR1 reads SGHRS; CDR2 reads YFSETQ. The complete variable domain, with remaining parts taken from reference TRBV5-1 and TRBJ2-3, reads KAGVTQTPRYLIKTRGQQVTLSCSPISGHRSVSWYQQTPGQGLQFLFEYFSETQRNKGNFPGRFSGRQFSNSRSEMNVSTLELGDSALYLCASSPRGSGRGDTQYFGPGTRLTVL.

The genes are TRBV11-2 and TRBJ2-3; tentatively, D is TRBD1 (5 bases). Trimming removed 4 bases from V and 5 bases from J, with 7 bases in between. This CDR3 has 12 amino acids. Germline CDR1 is SGHAT and CDR2 is FQNNGV. CDR3 nucleotides: TGTGCCAGCAGCTCTGACAGAGATACGCAGTATTTT. Amino acids: CASSSDRDTQYF.

This chain uses TRBV5-8 with TRBJ2-4, with D perhaps matching TRBD1 (5 bases). The germline V gene has CDR1 SGHTS and CDR2 YDEGEE. The CDR3 runs to 14 residues. The V and J ends lost 0 bases and 6 bases respectively, with 10 bases between them. The CDR3: CASSLGQGINIQYF. The CDR3 DNA follows: TGTGCCAGCAGCTTGGGGCAGGGCATAAACATTCAGTACTTC. Full variable domain (rest looked up from reference TRBV5-8 and TRBJ2-4): EAGVTQSPTHLIKTRGQQATLRCSPISGHTSVYWYQQALGLGLQFLLWYDEGEERNRGNFPPRFSGRQFPNYSSELNVNALELEDSALYLCASSLGQGINIQYFGAGTRLSVL.

J is TRBJ1-3 and V is TRBV10-3; D is ambiguous. Germline-derived CDR1 and CDR2 are ENHRY and SYGVKD. V was clipped by 2 bases and J by 1 base, with 9 bases between them. The CDR3 runs to 15 residues. Here the CDR3 DNA reads TGTGCCATCAGTGAGCCGACTGTATCTGGAAACACCATATATTTT. Translating gives CAISEPTVSGNTIYF.

The chain recombines TRBV18 with TRBJ2-7, with a tentative D call TRBD2 (7 bases). Germline CDR1 and CDR2: KGHSH and LQKENI. This CDR3 region has 14 residues. The V and J ends lost 4 bases and 4 bases respectively, with 14 bases between them. The chain's CDR3 is CASSREGVGYEQYF. DNA of the CDR3: TGTGCCAGCTCACGGGAGGGGGTAGGATACGAGCAGTACTTC.

The chain uses TRBV6-5 and TRBJ2-7, with D tentatively TRBD1 (6 bases). The germline CDR1 and CDR2 sequences are MNHEY and SVGAGI. The CDR3 runs 13 residues. Trimming pared 6 bases from V and 2 bases from J, leaving 11 bases between. CDR3 nucleotides: TGTGCCAGCAGCCGGGACACACCCTACGAGCAGTACTTC. Amino acid sequence: CASSRDTPYEQYF.

The J gene is TRBJ2-7, the V gene TRBV5-6; 7 bases map to TRBD1. Germline loops: CDR1 SGHDT, CDR2 YYEEEE. The CDR3 runs to 17 residues. The V segment lost 2 bases and the J segment 4 bases; nucleotides outside the gene matches: 15. In nucleotides, the CDR3 is TGTGCCAGCAGCTTCCCGCCCGGGACAGACCTCGAGTACGAGCAGTACTTC. It codes for CASSFPPGTDLEYEQYF.

This chain links TRBV30 with TRBJ1-5; no definite D call. CDR3 length equals 12 residues. V lost 5 bases and J 7 bases, leaving 12 bases between the germline ends. In germline, CDR1 is GTSNPN, CDR2 SVGIG (reference sequence). CDR3 bases: TGTGCCTGGGGGCTCGTCAACCAGCCCCAGCATTTT. Its translation: CAWGLVNQPQHF.

V and J are TRBV19 and TRBJ1-2; tentatively, D is TRBD1 (5 bases). Germline V gene lookup returns CDR1 LNHDA and CDR2 SQIVND (reference sequence). The CDR3 length is 13 residues. V lost 7 bases, J lost 2 bases, and 11 bases lay in between. CDR3 sequence: CASIPQGNYGYTF. The CDR3 coding sequence is TGTGCCAGTATACCCCAGGGCAACTATGGCTACACCTTC.